One and the same sample provided the 9 T cell receptor beta chains below, sequenced in a study of identical twins. TCRdb called the 5' RACE reads again in MiXCR, with one record for every CDR3 protein. Of some 1,700,000 distinct CDR3 sequences detected, 32% appear once; the ten largest clones hold approximately 0.25%. The sequenced material came from cord blood. The receptors stem from a newborn girl in good health.

This clonotype was recorded at least ten times. The chain couples TRBV13 to TRBJ2-7; D is unclear. Trimming stripped 2 bases from V and 0 bases from J, with 11 bases between. CDR3 length: 15 amino acids. Germline CDR1 PRHDT, CDR2 FYEKMQ (reference sequence). The CDR3, as DNA: TGTGCCAGCAGCTTAAGAAGGCCTACCTCCTACGAGCAGTACTTC. Translated: CASSLRRPTSYEQYF. The variable domain in full, completed from reference TRBV13 and TRBJ2-7, reads AAGVIQSPRHLIKEKRETATLKCYPIPRHDTVYWYQQGPGQDPQFLISFYEKMQSDKGSIPDRFSAQQFSDYHSELNMSSLELGDSALYFCASSLRRPTSYEQYFGPGTRLTVT.

This clonotype was detected a few times. The chain combines TRBV20-1 with TRBJ1-2; D gene uncertain. This CDR3 is built from 13 residues. Trimming removed 0 bases at V and 4 bases at J, with 9 bases between. CDR1 is DFQATT and CDR2 is SNEGSKA in the germline V gene (reference sequence). The CDR3 spells CSARDGGLYGYTF. DNA for the CDR3: TGCAGTGCTAGAGATGGCGGTCTCTATGGCTACACCTTC.

Only a few counts were recorded for this clonotype. V usage is TRBV5-1 and J usage is TRBJ1-2, with TRBD1 identical over 8 bases. The CDR3 is 14 residues long. With 4 bases clipped from V and 4 bases from J, the junction kept 6 bases outside the gene matches. Germline V CDR1 and CDR2: SGHRS, YFSETQ. This CDR3 is CASSQDREAYGYTF. Here the CDR3 DNA reads TGCGCCAGCAGCCAGGACAGGGAGGCCTATGGCTACACCTTC.

This rearrangement joins TRBV6-2 or TRBV6-3 to TRBJ2-7; either TRBD1 or TRBD2 may fit D (5 bases each). Trimming took 5 bases from V and 7 from J, leaving 21 bases between them. Germline values: CDR1 MNHEY, CDR2 SVGEGT. There are 15 residues in the CDR3. The CDR3 loop reads CASSVAGTIYNEQYF. As DNA, the CDR3 is TGTGCCAGCAGTGTAGCAGGGACGATCTACAATGAGCAGTACTTC.

This clonotype was seen only a few times. The chain employs TRBV6-1 and TRBJ2-7; D might be TRBD1 or TRBD2, each matching 5 bases. V shed 2 bases and J shed 2 bases, with 7 bases lying between them. The CDR3 loop spans 13 amino acids. Germline CDR1 is MNHNS and CDR2 is SASEGT. The DNA for the CDR3 is TGTGCCAGCAGTGAAATGGGGGCCTACGAGCAGTACTTC. Amino acid sequence: CASSEMGAYEQYF.

This sequence joins TRBV3-1 and TRBJ2-5; TRBD2 is a possible D gene (6 bases). The CDR3 contains 21 residues. CDR1 is LGHDT and CDR2 is YNNKEL in the germline V gene (reference sequence). V lost 0 bases, J lost 0 bases, and 26 bases lay in between. CDR3 coding DNA: TGTGCCAGCAGCCAAGAGGGAATTGGTCTAGCGTATGGGTTGGACCAAGAGACCCAGTACTTC. The encoded protein is CASSQEGIGLAYGLDQETQYF.

The rearrangement joins TRBV6-5 to TRBJ1-2; weak D call: TRBD1 (5 bases). Looked up from germline, CDR1 is MNHEY and CDR2 is SVGAGI. There are 14 residues in the CDR3. The V end was cut by 4 bases, the J end by 3 bases, with 12 bases between. The chain's CDR3 is CASSLRDGYYGYTF. The CDR3 nucleotides read TGTGCCAGCAGTTTGCGGGACGGGTACTATGGCTACACCTTC.

This clonotype was detected a few times. The gene calls are TRBV12-3 or TRBV12-4 and TRBJ2-7; D possibly corresponds to TRBD2 (5 bases). The ends were cut back, 1 base at V and 6 bases at J, with 10 bases in the middle. The CDR3 totals 13 residues. DNA of the CDR3: TGTGCCAGCAGTTTAGAGAGGGTCGGCGAGCAGTACTTC. Translated, it gives CASSLERVGEQYF.

This clonotype was picked up a small number of times. The CDR3 spells CASSQDLSGGWYNEQYF. CDR3 DNA: TGTGCCAGCAGCCAAGATCTTAGCGGGGGGTGGTACAATGAGCAGTACTTC. The rearrangement joins TRBV3-1 to TRBJ2-7; TRBD2 aligns across 10 bases. The CDR3 contains 17 residues. J lost 7 bases, V lost 0 bases, and 12 bases had no gene match. Germline lookup yields CDR1 LGHDT and CDR2 YNNKEL (reference sequence).